These T cell receptor beta chains were read from a single sample in a study of T cell repertoires in cytomegalovirus infection. Each CDR3 protein gets one entry after TCRdb re-called the reads with MiXCR. This table holds some 320,000 distinct CDR3 sequences, approximately 9.5% found once. Material: PBMCs. The receptors were gathered from a human donor in good health (CMV status not recorded). Some clones in this sample may be carry-over from other donors' samples. Each CDR3 is given with its conserved first and last residue. Each record gives: J gene, D gene, V gene, clone size, CDR3 DNA, CDR3 protein. D genes are given only for firm matches. Size tells how often a clone was seen (once, few, many) or the class of an expanded clone, and some rows leave it out.

j_call: TRBJ2-4; d_call: -; v_call: TRBV6-5; clone_size: few; cdr3_nt: TGTGCCAGCAGGGGATTGGCAGGGGCCAAAAACATTCAGTACTTC; cdr3_aa: CASRGLAGAKNIQYF
j_call: TRBJ2-6; d_call: TRBD1; v_call: TRBV19; clone_size: many; cdr3_nt: TGTGCCAGTAGGAGGACAGGGAGCTTCTCTGGGGCCAACGTCCTGACTTTC; cdr3_aa: CASRRTGSFSGANVLTF
j_call: TRBJ2-5; d_call: TRBD2; v_call: TRBV14; clone_size: few; cdr3_nt: TGTGCCAGCAGCCTGGGACTAGCGGGGGCACAAGGGACCCAGTACTTC; cdr3_aa: CASSLGLAGAQGTQYF
j_call: TRBJ2-3; d_call: -; v_call: TRBV7-6; clone_size: -; cdr3_nt: TGTGCCAGCAGCTTAGTATTCGAGGGGAGGCCTAGCACAGATACGCAGTATTTT; cdr3_aa: CASSLVFEGRPSTDTQYF
j_call: TRBJ2-2; d_call: TRBD2; v_call: TRBV27; clone_size: -; cdr3_nt: TGTGCCAGCAGTTTAGTCGGGACTAGCGGGAACACCGGGGAGCTGTTTTTT; cdr3_aa: CASSLVGTSGNTGELFF
j_call: TRBJ2-7; d_call: -; v_call: TRBV7-9; clone_size: -; cdr3_nt: TGTGCCAGCGGGTGGACCATTTACGAGCAGTACTTC; cdr3_aa: CASGWTIYEQYF
j_call: TRBJ2-3; d_call: TRBD1; v_call: TRBV5-6; clone_size: -; cdr3_nt: TGTGCCAGCAGCTCCTGGACAGGCCAACTCACAGATACGCAGTATTTT; cdr3_aa: CASSSWTGQLTDTQYF
j_call: TRBJ1-4; d_call: TRBD1; v_call: TRBV7-4; clone_size: few; cdr3_nt: TGTGCCAGCAGCTTAGGGGACAGTAATGAAAAACTGTTTTTT; cdr3_aa: CASSLGDSNEKLFF
j_call: TRBJ2-5; d_call: -; v_call: TRBV7-6; clone_size: many; cdr3_nt: TGTGCCACGGCTGAGGGGAGACTCCAAGAGACCCAGTACTTC; cdr3_aa: CATAEGRLQETQYF
j_call: TRBJ1-1; d_call: -; v_call: TRBV5-6; clone_size: few; cdr3_nt: TGTGCCAGCAGCTTGGACAGAGGCGACACTGAAGCTTTCTTT; cdr3_aa: CASSLDRGDTEAFF
j_call: TRBJ2-5; d_call: -; v_call: TRBV18; clone_size: -; cdr3_nt: TGTGCCAGCTCACCAACCGAAGAGACCCAGTACTTC; cdr3_aa: CASSPTEETQYF
j_call: TRBJ2-4; d_call: -; v_call: TRBV7-2; clone_size: many; cdr3_nt: TGTGCCAGCAGCTTAGATCGCCAGGGTAGACGGGTAAAAAACATTCAGTACTTC; cdr3_aa: CASSLDRQGRRVKNIQYF
j_call: TRBJ2-2; d_call: -; v_call: TRBV5-5; clone_size: few; cdr3_nt: TGTGCCAGCAGCGGTTACGGGACGGGGAACACCGGGGAGCTGTTTTTT; cdr3_aa: CASSGYGTGNTGELFF
j_call: TRBJ2-7; d_call: TRBD2; v_call: TRBV7-2; clone_size: many; cdr3_nt: TGTGCCAGCAGCACCGGGACTAGCGGAACCTACGAGCAGTACTTC; cdr3_aa: CASSTGTSGTYEQYF
j_call: TRBJ1-2; d_call: -; v_call: TRBV6-1; clone_size: -; cdr3_nt: TGTGCCAGCAGTGAAGACTCCGGGAACTATGGCTACACCTTC; cdr3_aa: CASSEDSGNYGYTF
j_call: TRBJ2-1; d_call: TRBD1; v_call: TRBV10-3; clone_size: many; cdr3_nt: TGTGCCACTCAGCGCAATGGACAGGGAGGTTATGAGCAGTTCTTC; cdr3_aa: CATQRNGQGGYEQFF
j_call: TRBJ2-1; d_call: TRBD1; v_call: TRBV6-6; clone_size: few; cdr3_nt: TGTGCCAGCAGTGGGACAGGGGCTTACAATGAGCAGTTCTTC; cdr3_aa: CASSGTGAYNEQFF
j_call: TRBJ2-7; d_call: TRBD1; v_call: TRBV27; clone_size: few; cdr3_nt: TGTGCCAGCAGTTCCCCCCTCCGGGACAGAGTCTACGAGCAGTACTTC; cdr3_aa: CASSSPLRDRVYEQYF
j_call: TRBJ2-1; d_call: -; v_call: TRBV7-2; clone_size: many; cdr3_nt: TGTGCCAGCAGCTTAGACGGCAGGGTGCAATATGAGCAGTTCTTC; cdr3_aa: CASSLDGRVQYEQFF
j_call: TRBJ2-5; d_call: -; v_call: TRBV7-2; clone_size: many; cdr3_nt: TGTGCCAGCAGCCTATACCCTGGGACCCAGTACTTC; cdr3_aa: CASSLYPGTQYF
j_call: TRBJ2-1; d_call: TRBD2; v_call: TRBV11-2; clone_size: -; cdr3_nt: TGTGCCAGCAGCTTAGATCTAGCTAGCGGGAGACGACAACTCAATGAGCAGTTCTTC; cdr3_aa: CASSLDLASGRRQLNEQFF
j_call: TRBJ1-3; d_call: -; v_call: TRBV7-2; clone_size: many; cdr3_nt: TGTGCCAGCAGCTTCTCGGGGATCTCTGGAAACACCATATATTTT; cdr3_aa: CASSFSGISGNTIYF
j_call: TRBJ2-7; d_call: -; v_call: TRBV7-2; clone_size: -; cdr3_nt: TGTGCCAGCAGCACCCGAACGTGGAGAGGTTACGAGCAGTACTTC; cdr3_aa: CASSTRTWRGYEQYF
j_call: TRBJ2-7; d_call: TRBD2; v_call: TRBV7-9; clone_size: few; cdr3_nt: TGTGCCAGCAGCTTCCCTCTAGCGGGAGGAGCCTACGAGCAGTACTTC; cdr3_aa: CASSFPLAGGAYEQYF
j_call: TRBJ1-1; d_call: TRBD1; v_call: TRBV6-5; clone_size: few; cdr3_nt: TGTGCCAGCAGAGATAAACAGGGGGTGGGGGCTGAAGCTTTCTTT; cdr3_aa: CASRDKQGVGAEAFF
j_call: TRBJ1-1; d_call: TRBD1; v_call: TRBV7-2; clone_size: -; cdr3_nt: TGTGCCAGCAGCTTCCGAAAGCGGACAGGGGAAGCTTTCTTT; cdr3_aa: CASSFRKRTGEAFF
j_call: TRBJ2-1; d_call: TRBD2; v_call: TRBV7-2; clone_size: many; cdr3_nt: TGTGCCAGCAGCTTAGGGGGGACTAGCGGGGGGAGCTCCTACAATGAGCAGTTCTTC; cdr3_aa: CASSLGGTSGGSSYNEQFF
j_call: TRBJ2-7; d_call: -; v_call: TRBV5-1; clone_size: few; cdr3_nt: TGCGCCAGCAAACCCGAGCAGTACTTC; cdr3_aa: CASKPEQYF
j_call: TRBJ2-5; d_call: -; v_call: TRBV7-2; clone_size: many; cdr3_nt: TGTGCCAGCAGCTTAAGTAATAGGGTCAAGGGGGAAGAGACCCAGTACTTC; cdr3_aa: CASSLSNRVKGEETQYF
j_call: TRBJ2-1; d_call: TRBD2; v_call: TRBV7-2; clone_size: many; cdr3_nt: TGTGCCAGCAGCCGTGTAACTAGCGGCTACAATGAGCAGTTCTTC; cdr3_aa: CASSRVTSGYNEQFF
j_call: TRBJ2-1; d_call: TRBD2; v_call: TRBV6-5; clone_size: -; cdr3_nt: TGTGCCAGCAGTTACGGGACTAGCGGGAGGAATGAGCAGTTCTTC; cdr3_aa: CASSYGTSGRNEQFF
j_call: TRBJ2-7; d_call: TRBD2; v_call: TRBV11-2; clone_size: -; cdr3_nt: TGTGCCAGCAGCTTAGGACCCTATCCACTAGCGGGGTCCTACGAGCAGTACTTC; cdr3_aa: CASSLGPYPLAGSYEQYF
j_call: TRBJ2-1; d_call: TRBD2; v_call: TRBV7-8; clone_size: many; cdr3_nt: TGTGCCGGGGGAGGGAGCAATAGGATATCGAATGAGCAGTTCTTC; cdr3_aa: CAGGGSNRISNEQFF
j_call: TRBJ1-5; d_call: -; v_call: TRBV7-2; clone_size: -; cdr3_nt: TGTGCCAGCAGTTTGACCTATAGCAATCAGCCCCAGCATTTT; cdr3_aa: CASSLTYSNQPQHF
j_call: TRBJ1-4; d_call: -; v_call: TRBV28; clone_size: many; cdr3_nt: TGTGCCAGCAGTACATCGAGGGGGGGAACGGGTGAAAAACTGTTTTTT; cdr3_aa: CASSTSRGGTGEKLFF
j_call: TRBJ1-1; d_call: -; v_call: TRBV7-2; clone_size: many; cdr3_nt: TGTGCCAGCACCGGGTACTCAAAAAACACTGAAGCTTTCTTT; cdr3_aa: CASTGYSKNTEAFF
j_call: TRBJ2-1; d_call: TRBD1; v_call: TRBV7-2; clone_size: many; cdr3_nt: TGTGCCAGCAGCTTAGGACAGGGGGCGTATGAGCAGTTCTTC; cdr3_aa: CASSLGQGAYEQFF
j_call: TRBJ2-7; d_call: TRBD2; v_call: TRBV20-1; clone_size: many; cdr3_nt: TGCAGTGCTGCGGGAGGACGTAGCGCATACGAGCAGTACTTC; cdr3_aa: CSAAGGRSAYEQYF
j_call: TRBJ2-1; d_call: TRBD1; v_call: TRBV10-3; clone_size: -; cdr3_nt: TGTGCCATCAGTGACTGGACAGGTGTTTATTTTAGGCAGTTCTTC; cdr3_aa: CAISDWTGVYFRQFF
j_call: TRBJ2-6; d_call: -; v_call: TRBV7-2; clone_size: many; cdr3_nt: TGTGCCAGCAGCCCACACGCATCTGGGGCCAACGTCCTGACTTTC; cdr3_aa: CASSPHASGANVLTF
j_call: TRBJ2-7; d_call: -; v_call: TRBV10-3; clone_size: many; cdr3_nt: TGTGCCATCAGTGACCCACAGGGATCCTACGAGCAGTACTTC; cdr3_aa: CAISDPQGSYEQYF